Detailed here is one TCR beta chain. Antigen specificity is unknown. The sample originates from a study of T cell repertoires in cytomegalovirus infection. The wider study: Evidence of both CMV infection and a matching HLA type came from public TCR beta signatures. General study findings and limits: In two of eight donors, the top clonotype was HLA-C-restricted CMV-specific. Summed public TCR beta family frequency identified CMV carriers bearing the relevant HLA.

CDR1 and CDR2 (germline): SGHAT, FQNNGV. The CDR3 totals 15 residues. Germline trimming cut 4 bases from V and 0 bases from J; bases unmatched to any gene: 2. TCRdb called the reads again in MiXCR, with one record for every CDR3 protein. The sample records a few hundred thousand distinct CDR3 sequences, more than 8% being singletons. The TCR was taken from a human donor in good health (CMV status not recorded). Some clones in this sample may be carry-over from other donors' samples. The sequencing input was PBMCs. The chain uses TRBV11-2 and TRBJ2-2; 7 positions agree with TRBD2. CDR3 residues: CASSSSGANTGELFF. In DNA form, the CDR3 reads TGTGCCAGCAGCTCGAGCGGGGCGAACACCGGGGAGCTGTTTTTT.